Following are 25 T cell receptor beta chains from one sample sequenced in a study of cytomegalovirus exposure and HLA in healthy donors. The PCR made use of 60 Vbeta and 13 Jbeta primers. Produced via immunoSEQ multiplex PCR; TCRdb's table is partial and in-frame only. Of about 170,000 clones in the sample, around 79% were seen once. Sequencing was carried out using PBMCs. These receptors originate from a man aged 40-55 years in good health and CMV-seropositive.

This chain links TRBV5-4 with TRBJ2-5; 10 bases map to TRBD2. The germline CDR1 and CDR2 sequences are SGHNT and YYREEE (reference sequence). This CDR3 contains 13 residues. With V trimmed by 10 bases and J by 2 bases, 5 bases remained unmatched. The CDR3 loop is CAEGLAAQETQYF. The CDR3 DNA follows: TGTGCCGAAGGACTAGCGGCACAAGAGACCCAGTACTTC.

This clone was counted a few times. V and J are TRBV7-9 and TRBJ2-7; D may be TRBD1 (6 bases). The CDR3 runs to 14 residues. Germline-derived CDR1 and CDR2 are SEHNR and FQNEAQ (reference sequence). Trimming shortened V by 7 bases and J by 2 bases, and 15 bases separated the two germline ends. The CDR3 DNA reads TGTGCCAGCACCCACGACAGGCCAACCTACGAGCAGTACTTC. It translates to CASTHDRPTYEQYF.

The chain employs TRBV2 and TRBJ2-1; 11 bases line up with TRBD2. CDR3 length: 16 residues. The J segment lost 7 bases and the V segment lost 6 bases, leaving 11 bases of the junction unmatched. In germline, CDR1 is SNHLY, CDR2 FYNNEI. The DNA of the CDR3 is TGTGCCAGCAGCGCTAGTAGCGGGAGGGCCAGGAATGAGCAGTTCTTC. It encodes CASSASSGRARNEQFF.

The chain combines TRBV30 with TRBJ1-6, with D unclear. Trimming left V 0 bases short and J 9 bases short, with 9 bases between. CDR3 length equals 13 residues. Germline V CDR1 and CDR2: GTSNPN, SVGIG (reference sequence). This chain's CDR3 is CAWSVRERSPLHF. In DNA, the CDR3 is TGTGCCTGGAGTGTACGCGAACGTTCACCCCTCCACTTT.

V gene TRBV7-3 combines with J gene TRBJ2-3, with 11 bases fitting TRBD1. The CDR3 length is 14 residues. J was trimmed by 7 bases and V by 3 bases; bases with no gene match: 3. Germline V lookup: CDR1 SGHTA, CDR2 FQGTGA. This CDR3 is CASSFGQGANTQYF. CDR3 DNA sequence: TGTGCCAGCAGCTTCGGACAGGGGGCGAATACGCAGTATTTT.

The V gene is TRBV10-1, the J gene TRBJ2-4; tentative D call: TRBD2 (5 bases). The CDR3 length is 17 residues. The V gene's germline CDR1 is WNHNN and CDR2 SYGVQD (reference sequence). The V end was cut by 3 bases, the J end by 2 bases, with 17 bases between. CDR3 loop: CASSDVMRTGTKNIQYF. In DNA form, the CDR3 reads TGCGCCAGCAGTGATGTAATGAGAACGGGGACCAAAAACATTCAGTACTTC.

The chain carries TRBV5-1 and TRBJ2-3, with 8 positions matching TRBD1. Germline V gene sequence: CDR1 SGHRS, CDR2 YFSETQ. V trimming: 6 bases; J trimming: 5 bases; junction bases outside the gene matches: 8. The CDR3 has 14 residues. CDR3 sequence: CASTPGQELDTQYF. For the CDR3, the DNA is TGCGCCAGCACCCCGGGACAGGAGTTAGATACGCAGTATTTT.

V gene TRBV7-6 combines with J gene TRBJ2-2, with 12 positions matching TRBD2. This CDR3 has 17 residues. The V gene end was trimmed by 5 bases and the J gene end by 4 bases; junction bases not matched to a gene: 8. Germline CDR1 is SGHVS and CDR2 is FNYEAQ. The CDR3: CASSNLAGGSGTGELFF. CDR3 bases: TGTGCCAGCAGCAACCTAGCGGGAGGGTCCGGCACCGGGGAGCTGTTTTTT.

J is TRBJ2-3 and V is TRBV28, with 15 bases that match TRBD2. The CDR3 has 16 amino acids. Germline V gene lookup returns CDR1 MDHEN and CDR2 SYDVKM. The V gene end was trimmed by 7 bases and the J gene end by 3 bases; junction bases not matched to a gene: 5. CDR3 DNA: TGTGCCAGCAACGGACTAGCGGGAGGGTATACAGATACGCAGTATTTT. The encoded protein is CASNGLAGGYTDTQYF.

This chain uses TRBV7-2 with TRBJ1-5; D might be TRBD1 (6 bases). The germline V gene has CDR1 SGHTA and CDR2 FQGNSA. The CDR3 spans 14 residues. The ends were cut back, 4 bases at V and 5 bases at J, with 12 bases in the middle. The DNA for the CDR3 is TGTGCCAGCAGCTCGGCAGGGGTTCATCAGCCCCAGCATTTT. It encodes CASSSAGVHQPQHF.

This clone came up once. V gene TRBV6-5 combines with J gene TRBJ1-2, with unresolved D. CDR3 length equals 14 residues. V lost 4 bases to trimming and J lost 2 bases, with 11 bases between them. Germline CDR1 is MNHEY and CDR2 is SVGAGI. This chain's CDR3 is CASSWGGRNYGYTF. The CDR3 bases are TGTGCCAGCAGTTGGGGAGGCAGAAACTATGGCTACACCTTC.

This rearrangement joins TRBV2 to TRBJ1-2; D ambiguous. The CDR3 totals 11 residues. V shed 8 bases and J shed 4 bases, with 8 bases lying between them. The germline V gene encodes CDR1 SNHLY and CDR2 FYNNEI. This chain's CDR3 is CASDRSYGYTF. CDR3 DNA sequence: TGTGCCAGCGACCGGAGCTATGGCTACACCTTC.

Note on this clone: The junction differs from germline at one of its ends, possibly a read error. The chain has TRBV28 and TRBJ2-2; no clear D gene. Germline values: CDR1 MDHEN, CDR2 SYDVKM. The CDR3 consists of 17 residues. The DNA for the CDR3 is TGTGCCAGCAGTGCCATTGAGGCTACCGCGAAGACCGGGGAGCTGTTTTTT. The encoded protein is CASSAIEATAKTGELFF.

This rearrangement joins TRBV2 to TRBJ1-1; D is unclear. Germline CDR1 reads SNHLY; CDR2 reads FYNNEI. V was cut by 6 bases and J by 0 bases, with 11 bases left in between. The CDR3 is 14 residues long. The CDR3 DNA reads as TGTGCCAGCAGCCGTGTTTCGGTGAACACTGAAGCTTTCTTT. Translating it yields CASSRVSVNTEAFF.

V gene TRBV27 combines with J gene TRBJ2-3; the D is unclear. V lost 5 bases and J 2 bases, leaving 11 bases between the germline ends. This CDR3 spans 14 amino acids. Looked up from germline, CDR1 is MNHEY and CDR2 is SMNVEV (reference sequence). CDR3 sequence: CASSAVEYTDTQYF. The CDR3 region has the DNA TGTGCCAGCAGTGCGGTTGAGTACACAGATACGCAGTATTTT.

The V call is TRBV21-1, the J call TRBJ1-5. TRBV21-1 is marked as a pseudogene. This CDR3 contains 14 residues. Here the CDR3 reads CASTSYRGNQPQHF. As DNA, the CDR3 is TGTGCCAGCACCTCTTACCGGGGGAATCAGCCCCAGCATTTT.

The chain combines TRBV6-6 with TRBJ1-2, with D maybe TRBD1 (5 bases). Trimming left V 2 bases short and J 8 bases short, with 18 bases between. This CDR3 comprises 15 residues. Germline V gene sequence: CDR1 MNHNY, CDR2 SVGAGI (reference sequence). The CDR3 coding sequence is TGTGCCAGCAGTTACCCCCGGGACGGGGAGGAGGGCTACACCTTC. It encodes CASSYPRDGEEGYTF.

The chain combines TRBV6-5 with TRBJ2-1, with 10 bases fitting TRBD1. The CDR3 runs 14 residues. The V segment lost 4 bases and the J segment 13 bases; nucleotides outside the gene matches: 10. Germline CDR1 is MNHEY and CDR2 is SVGAGI. As DNA, the CDR3 is TGTGCCAGCAGTTCCCTGGGACAGGGGAGTGAACAGTTCTTC. Protein sequence: CASSSLGQGSEQFF.

The chain carries TRBV6-5 and TRBJ2-2; D uncertain. Germline V CDR1 and CDR2: MNHEY, SVGAGI. This CDR3 is built from 14 residues. Trimming removed 3 bases from V and 2 bases from J, with 7 bases in between. CDR3 sequence reads: CASSYSVNTGELFF. The CDR3 region has the DNA TGTGCCAGCAGTTATTCAGTTAACACCGGGGAGCTGTTTTTT.

This clone has just a few counts. This CDR3 is CASRVFSGSYEQYF. The DNA for the CDR3 is TGTGCCAGCAGGGTGTTTAGCGGATCCTACGAGCAGTACTTC. This chain joins TRBV6-1 and TRBJ2-5, with D maybe TRBD2 (6 bases). The DNA matches TRBJ2-7 better at its end, which makes the J call doubtful. The CDR3 consists of 14 residues. CDR1 and CDR2 (germline): MNHNS, SASEGT.

This chain connects TRBV5-1 to TRBJ2-2, with D tentatively TRBD2 (7 bases). Between the trimmed V and J ends, which lost 4 bases and 7 bases, there was a span of 17 bases. This CDR3 spans 15 amino acids. The germline gives CDR1 SGHRS, CDR2 YFSETQ. For the CDR3, the DNA is TGCGCCAGCAGCCCCACCGCGAGGGGGGGCGGGGAGCTGTTTTTT. It codes for CASSPTARGGGELFF.

The V gene is TRBV9, the J gene TRBJ2-3; the match to TRBD2 covers 10 bases. The CDR3 is made up of 16 amino acids. Germline V CDR1 and CDR2: SGDLS, YYNGEE. V was pared by 3 bases and J by 6 bases, with 10 bases of the junction left unmatched. The CDR3 DNA sequence: TGTGCCAGCAGCGGGGGGACTAGCGACCTGGGGGATACGCAGTATTTT. Translating it yields CASSGGTSDLGDTQYF.

This chain links TRBV7-2 with TRBJ2-7; TRBD2 agrees at 7 bases. Germline V gives CDR1 SGHTA, CDR2 FQGNSA. V shed 4 bases and J 11 bases; nucleotides not matched to a gene: 11. This CDR3 spans 13 amino acids. CDR3 nucleotides: TGTGCCAGCAGCTCCCAGGACCGGGGGGTGAAGTACTTC. It codes for CASSSQDRGVKYF.

This rearrangement joins TRBV5-1 to TRBJ1-1, with TRBD1 as a possible D gene (5 bases). The CDR3 contains 13 residues. Between the trimmed V and J ends, which lost 1 base and 2 bases, there was a span of 6 bases. Germline values: CDR1 SGHRS, CDR2 YFSETQ. The CDR3 region is CASSLQGNTEAFF. CDR3 bases: TGCGCCAGCAGCTTGCAGGGAAACACTGAAGCTTTCTTT.

The chain recombines TRBV6-4 with TRBJ1-2, with TRBD1 matching over 10 bases. The trim removed 6 bases at V and 7 bases at J, leaving 8 bases unmatched. There are 14 residues in the CDR3. The germline V gene has CDR1 MRHNA and CDR2 SNTAGT. CDR3 sequence: CASRAGTGEGGYTF. CDR3 DNA: TGTGCCAGCAGGGCCGGGACAGGGGAAGGTGGCTACACCTTC.